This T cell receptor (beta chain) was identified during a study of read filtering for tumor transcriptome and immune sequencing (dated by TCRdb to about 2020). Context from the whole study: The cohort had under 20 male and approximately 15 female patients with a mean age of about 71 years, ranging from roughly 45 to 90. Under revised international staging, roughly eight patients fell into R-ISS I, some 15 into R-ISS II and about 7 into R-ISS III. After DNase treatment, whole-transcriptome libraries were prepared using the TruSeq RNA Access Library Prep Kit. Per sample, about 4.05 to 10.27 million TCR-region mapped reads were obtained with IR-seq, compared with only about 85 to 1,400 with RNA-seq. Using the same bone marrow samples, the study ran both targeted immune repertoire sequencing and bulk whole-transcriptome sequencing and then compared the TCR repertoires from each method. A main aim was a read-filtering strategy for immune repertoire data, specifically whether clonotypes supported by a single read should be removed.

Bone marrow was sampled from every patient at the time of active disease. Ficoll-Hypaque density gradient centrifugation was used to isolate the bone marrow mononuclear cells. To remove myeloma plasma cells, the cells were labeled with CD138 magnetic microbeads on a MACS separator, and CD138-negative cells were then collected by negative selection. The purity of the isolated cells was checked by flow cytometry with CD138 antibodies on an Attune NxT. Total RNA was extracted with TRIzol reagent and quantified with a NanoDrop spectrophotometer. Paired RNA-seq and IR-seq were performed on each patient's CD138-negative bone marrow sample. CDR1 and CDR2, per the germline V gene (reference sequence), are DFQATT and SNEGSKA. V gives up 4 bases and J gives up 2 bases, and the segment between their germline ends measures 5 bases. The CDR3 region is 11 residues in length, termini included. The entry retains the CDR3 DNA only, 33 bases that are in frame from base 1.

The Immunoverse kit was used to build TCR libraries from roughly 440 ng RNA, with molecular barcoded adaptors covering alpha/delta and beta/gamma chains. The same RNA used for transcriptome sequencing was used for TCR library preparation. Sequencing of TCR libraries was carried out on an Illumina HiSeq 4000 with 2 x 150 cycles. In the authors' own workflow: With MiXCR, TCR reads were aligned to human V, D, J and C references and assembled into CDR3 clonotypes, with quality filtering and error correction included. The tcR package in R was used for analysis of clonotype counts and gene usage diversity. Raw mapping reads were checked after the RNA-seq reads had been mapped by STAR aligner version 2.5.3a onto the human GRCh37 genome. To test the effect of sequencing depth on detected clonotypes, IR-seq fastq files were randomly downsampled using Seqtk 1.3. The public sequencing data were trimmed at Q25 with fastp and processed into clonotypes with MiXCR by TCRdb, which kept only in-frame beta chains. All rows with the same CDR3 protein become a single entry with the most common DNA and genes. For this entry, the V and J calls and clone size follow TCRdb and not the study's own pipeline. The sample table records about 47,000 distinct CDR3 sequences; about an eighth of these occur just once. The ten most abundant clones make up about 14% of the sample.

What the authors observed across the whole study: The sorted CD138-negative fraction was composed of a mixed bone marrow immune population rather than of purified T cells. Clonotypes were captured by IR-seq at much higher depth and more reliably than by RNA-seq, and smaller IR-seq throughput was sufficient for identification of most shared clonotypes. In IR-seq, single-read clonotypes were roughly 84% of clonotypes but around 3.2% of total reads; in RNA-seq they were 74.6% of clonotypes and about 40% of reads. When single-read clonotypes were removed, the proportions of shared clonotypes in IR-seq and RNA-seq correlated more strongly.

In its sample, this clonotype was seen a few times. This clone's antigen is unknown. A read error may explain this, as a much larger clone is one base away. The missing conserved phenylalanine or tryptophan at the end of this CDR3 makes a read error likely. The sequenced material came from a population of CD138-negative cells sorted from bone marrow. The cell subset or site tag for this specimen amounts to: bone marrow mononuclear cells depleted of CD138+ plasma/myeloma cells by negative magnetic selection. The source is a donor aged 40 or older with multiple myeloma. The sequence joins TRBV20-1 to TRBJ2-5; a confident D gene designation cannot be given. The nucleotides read TGCAGTGCTACGACTCAAGAGACCCAGTACCTC. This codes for CSATTQETQYL.